A selection of T cell receptor beta chains follows, all from one sample in a study of vaccination and CD4 T cells after COVID-19. Antigens of these TCRs are unknown. TCRdb independently ran MiXCR on the PCR reads; one entry per CDR3 protein. The data show about 14,000 distinct CDR3 sequences, roughly 53% seen once. Material: CD4+ T cells from blood, cultured in vitro. The receptors were gathered from a human donor who had recovered from COVID-19. CDR3s include the opening cysteine and the closing phenylalanine or tryptophan. D genes are given only for firm matches. Clone size, where shown, is once, few, many, or a class for clones that have expanded.

size	V	J	D	CDR3	DNA
.	TRBV20-1	TRBJ1-2	TRBD1	CSADQTGSHNYGYTF	TGCAGTGCGGACCAGACAGGGAGTCATAACTATGGCTACACCTTC
.	TRBV28	TRBJ1-5	.	CASSRRFYDQPQHF	TGTGCCAGCAGTCGGAGGTTTTATGATCAGCCCCAGCATTTT
few	TRBV12-3/TRBV12-4	TRBJ2-7	TRBD2	CASTFRTSGSLDEQYF	TGTGCCAGCACCTTCAGGACTAGCGGGAGCTTGGACGAGCAGTACTTC
.	TRBV6-5	TRBJ2-3	.	CASSYRGDTQYF	TGTGCCAGCAGTTACAGGGGAGATACGCAGTATTTT
.	TRBV7-3	TRBJ2-1	.	CASSPRSASSYNEQFF	TGTGCCAGCAGCCCTCGTAGCGCCAGCTCCTACAATGAGCAGTTCTTC
.	TRBV20-1	TRBJ1-5	TRBD1	CSARGMGTGVQPQHF	TGCAGTGCTAGAGGGATGGGGACAGGGGTCCAGCCCCAGCATTTT
.	TRBV2	TRBJ1-5	.	CASSALRDQPQHF	TGTGCCAGCAGTGCACTACGAGATCAGCCCCAGCATTTT
few	TRBV7-3	TRBJ2-5	TRBD1	CASSQTGGIWETQYF	TGTGCCAGCAGCCAAACAGGGGGCATTTGGGAGACCCAGTACTTC
.	TRBV7-9	TRBJ1-1	.	CASSLAGPKFTEAFF	TGTGCCAGCAGCTTAGCTGGCCCTAAGTTCACTGAAGCTTTCTTT
.	TRBV6-2/TRBV6-3	TRBJ2-3	TRBD2	CASSGPVGLASGTQYF	TGTGCCAGCAGTGGGCCGGTGGGACTAGCCTCTGGCACGCAGTATTTT
few	TRBV28	TRBJ2-7	TRBD2	CASSLYGLAGRQYF	TGTGCCAGCAGTCTCTATGGACTAGCGGGACGGCAGTACTTC
once	TRBV4-3	TRBJ2-2	TRBD1	CASSQEGQGPYANTGELFF	TGCGCCAGCAGCCAAGAGGGACAGGGGCCTTACGCGAACACCGGGGAGCTGTTTTTT
few	TRBV11-1	TRBJ2-5	.	CASSSDGETQYF	TGTGCCAGCAGCTCAGACGGAGAGACCCAGTACTTC
few	TRBV19	TRBJ2-5	.	CASSMDSPRTQYF	TGTGCCAGTAGTATGGACAGTCCCCGGACCCAGTACTTC
few	TRBV20-1	TRBJ1-5	.	CSALSHRDYQPQHF	TGCAGTGCTCTATCTCACAGGGACTATCAGCCCCAGCATTTT
few	TRBV6-2/TRBV6-3	TRBJ1-5	.	CASSWDNSNQPQHF	TGTGCCAGCAGCTGGGACAATAGCAATCAGCCCCAGCATTTT
.	TRBV27	TRBJ2-7	TRBD1	CASSRTGGNYEQYF	TGTGCCAGCAGCCGGACAGGGGGTAACTACGAGCAGTACTTC
.	TRBV27	TRBJ1-1	.	CASSLFGNTEAFF	TGTGCCAGCAGTTTATTTGGAAACACTGAAGCTTTCTTT
.	TRBV6-1	TRBJ1-2	TRBD1	CASSDGTGWVYGYTF	TGTGCCAGCAGTGACGGGACAGGGTGGGTCTATGGCTACACCTTC
few	TRBV7-9	TRBJ1-6	.	CASSAGVGGSPLHF	TGTGCCAGCAGCGCCGGGGTGGGCGGCTCACCCCTCCACTTT
.	TRBV6-1	TRBJ2-3	.	CASSTPGDSPDTQYF	TGTGCCAGCAGCACACCGGGAGATTCTCCGGATACGCAGTATTTT
.	TRBV6-1	TRBJ2-3	.	CASSERRSTDTQYF	TGTGCCAGCAGTGAACGCAGAAGCACAGATACGCAGTATTTT
.	TRBV4-2	TRBJ2-2	TRBD2	CASSQAAGLAHTGELFF	TGTGCCAGCAGCCAAGCGGCCGGACTAGCGCACACCGGGGAGCTGTTTTTT
.	TRBV2	TRBJ2-7	.	CASTPSGARYEQYF	TGTGCCAGCACCCCATCAGGGGCCCGATACGAGCAGTACTTC
few	TRBV5-1	TRBJ2-3	TRBD1	CASSPGQGLVSTDTQYF	TGCGCCAGCAGCCCGGGACAGGGCCTAGTCAGCACAGATACGCAGTATTTT
.	TRBV7-2	TRBJ1-2	.	CASSPDIINGYTF	TGTGCCAGCAGCCCGGACATCATCAACGGCTACACCTTC
few	TRBV7-9	TRBJ1-2	TRBD1	CASSWGRGLDYGYTF	TGTGCCAGCAGCTGGGGCAGGGGGCTCGACTATGGCTACACCTTC
.	TRBV6-1	TRBJ1-6	.	CASKRGNNSPLHF	TGTGCCAGCAAGCGGGGAAATAATTCACCCCTCCACTTT
few	TRBV20-1	TRBJ2-7	TRBD2	CSARPRTSGIIYEQYF	TGCAGTGCTAGACCCCGGACTAGCGGGATTATCTACGAGCAGTACTTC
.	TRBV6-5	TRBJ2-5	.	CASSSPGAETQYF	TGTGCCAGCAGTTCCCCCGGGGCGGAGACCCAGTACTTC
.	TRBV20-1	TRBJ1-5	.	CSARDFSGDQPQHF	TGCAGTGCTAGAGATTTTAGTGGGGATCAGCCCCAGCATTTT
.	TRBV7-2	TRBJ1-2	.	CASSAGRRYGYTF	TGTGCCAGCAGCGCGGGTCGGAGGTATGGCTACACCTTC
.	TRBV6-1	TRBJ2-2	.	CASSSDPWRVSTGELFF	TGTGCCAGCAGCTCGGACCCTTGGCGTGTTAGCACCGGGGAGCTGTTTTTT
few	TRBV24-1	TRBJ2-7	.	CAALTTIQGYEQYF	TGTGCCGCTCTAACGACTATACAGGGTTACGAGCAGTACTTC
.	TRBV19	TRBJ2-2	.	CASSREGAGELFF	TGTGCCAGTAGCCGAGAGGGGGCCGGGGAGCTGTTTTTT
.	TRBV25-1	TRBJ2-1	TRBD1	CASSETLGQGASKDEQFF	TGTGCCAGCAGTGAAACCTTAGGACAGGGGGCTTCCAAGGATGAGCAGTTCTTC
few	TRBV19	TRBJ1-5	TRBD1	CASSQTGLNQPQHF	TGTGCCAGTAGTCAGACAGGGCTTAATCAGCCCCAGCATTTT
.	TRBV15	TRBJ2-1	.	CATSRVQGSYNEQFF	TGTGCCACCAGCAGAGTACAGGGATCCTACAATGAGCAGTTCTTC
.	TRBV20-1	TRBJ2-1	.	CSARVDGSSYNEQFF	TGCAGTGCTAGAGTGGATGGGAGCTCCTACAATGAGCAGTTCTTC
.	TRBV6-1	TRBJ2-2	TRBD2	CASLAGGVSGELFF	TGTGCCAGTTTAGCGGGAGGAGTATCCGGGGAGCTGTTTTTT
.	TRBV6-5	TRBJ2-7	TRBD1	CASSYRGQGAAYEQYF	TGTGCCAGCAGTTACCGCGGACAGGGGGCCGCCTACGAGCAGTACTTC
few	TRBV20-1	TRBJ2-3	.	CSAIVGVASSDTQYF	TGCAGTGCTATCGTCGGGGTAGCGAGTTCAGATACGCAGTATTTT
.	TRBV5-1	TRBJ1-2	.	CASRTEQGVTNYGYTF	TGCGCCAGCCGAACCGAACAAGGAGTGACTAACTATGGCTACACCTTC
.	TRBV6-2/TRBV6-3	TRBJ2-4	.	CASSQGQNIQYF	TGTGCCAGCAGCCAGGGGCAAAACATTCAGTACTTC
.	TRBV19	TRBJ1-5	.	CASRTSRDSNQPQHF	TGTGCCAGTAGGACATCACGAGATAGCAATCAGCCCCAGCATTTT
.	TRBV10-3	TRBJ2-7	TRBD2	CAIKRELAGGEQYF	TGTGCCATCAAGCGGGAACTAGCGGGAGGAGAGCAGTACTTC